The 23 T cell receptor beta chains reported below all come from one sample, sequenced in a study of CD8+CD57+ T cells in acquired aplastic anemia. Genomic DNA served as template for TCR beta VDJ and CDR3 profiling. TCRdb reanalysed the reads using MiXCR and keeps one entry per CDR3 protein. Of around 180,000 distinct CDR3 sequences listed, 60% to 70% were seen once; the top ten hold 45%. Sequenced: sorted CD4+, CD8+, or CD8+CD57+ T cells (not recorded which) from PBMCs. The origin of the receptors is a human donor in good health.

This clonotype was observed a handful of times. V is TRBV25-1 and J is TRBJ2-3; a weak D match, TRBD1 (6 bases). From germline, CDR1 is MGHDK and CDR2 SYGVNS. The CDR3 is 13 amino acids. Between the trimmed V and J ends, which lost 6 bases and 3 bases, there was a span of 10 bases. CDR3 protein: CASRGALTDTQYF. The CDR3 DNA sequence: TGTGCCAGCAGGGGGGCCCTTACAGATACGCAGTATTTT.

This clonotype was counted between two and nine times. The rearrangement joins TRBV2 to TRBJ1-2, with D unresolved. Germline-derived CDR1 and CDR2 are SNHLY and FYNNEI. Trimming cost V 1 base and J 0 bases, with 3 bases left between them. The length of the CDR3 is 13 residues. The CDR3 DNA follows: TGTGCCAGCAGTGAAGAAGCTAACTATGGCTACACCTTC. Its translation is CASSEEANYGYTF.

This clonotype has ten or more counts. The CDR3 loop reads CASSPGLVGGEKLFF. As DNA, the CDR3 is TGTGCCAGTAGTCCCGGGCTCGTCGGAGGGGAAAAACTGTTTTTT. The chain links TRBV19 to TRBJ1-4, with no clear D. The CDR3 is 15 amino acids. CDR1 is LNHDA and CDR2 is SQIVND in the germline V gene (reference sequence). Between the trimmed V and J ends, which lost 5 bases and 8 bases, there was a span of 18 bases.

The V gene is TRBV20-1, the J gene TRBJ2-2; D assignment may be TRBD1 or TRBD2 (6 bases each). Germline V gene lookup returns CDR1 DFQATT and CDR2 SNEGSKA (reference sequence). The CDR3 consists of 17 residues. The V gene lost 0 bases and the J gene lost 0 bases, with 14 bases spanning the gap. The CDR3 loop reads CSARDVIGGSNTGELFF. CDR3 DNA sequence: TGCAGTGCTAGAGATGTCATCGGGGGCTCGAACACCGGGGAGCTGTTTTTT.

This clonotype came up a few times. V usage is TRBV27 and J usage is TRBJ2-7; 7 positions agree with TRBD2. V shed 3 bases and J 3 bases; nucleotides not matched to a gene: 11. The CDR3 runs to 16 residues. In germline, CDR1 is MNHEY, CDR2 SMNVEV (reference sequence). The CDR3 protein is CASSFPLASGHYEQYF. The CDR3 bases are TGTGCCAGCAGTTTTCCGCTTGCTAGCGGACACTACGAGCAGTACTTC.

The rearrangement uses TRBV25-1 and TRBJ2-5; D perhaps matches TRBD1 (6 bases). The CDR3 runs 14 residues. Germline V gene sequence: CDR1 MGHDK, CDR2 SYGVNS. V was pared by 7 bases and J by 3 bases, with 15 bases between. This CDR3 reads CASTAREGEETQYF. CDR3 in DNA: TGTGCCAGCACCGCGCGTGAGGGGGAAGAGACCCAGTACTTC.

This clonotype was seen just once. This sequence joins TRBV7-3 and TRBJ2-2; D gene ambiguous. Germline CDR1 is SGHTA and CDR2 is FQGTGA. CDR3 size: 15 residues. V gave up 1 base and J gave up 3 bases, with 9 bases separating them. The CDR3 region has the DNA TGTGCCAGCAGCTTAATGGTCGGCTACACCGGGGAGCTGTTTTTT. Amino acids: CASSLMVGYTGELFF.

This rearrangement joins TRBV7-2 to TRBJ2-7, with unresolved D. Trimming cost V 5 bases and J 4 bases, with 9 bases left between them. The CDR3 has 12 residues. Germline assignment: CDR1 SGHTA and CDR2 FQGNSA. CDR3 in amino acids: CASSRLWYEQYF. The CDR3, as DNA: TGTGCCAGCAGCCGACTCTGGTACGAGCAGTACTTC. Full variable domain (remainder filled in from reference TRBV7-2 and TRBJ2-7): GAGVSQSPSNKVTEKGKDVELRCDPISGHTALYWYRQSLGQGLEFLIYFQGNSAPDKSGLPSDRFSAERTGGSVSTLTIQRTQQEDSAVYLCASSRLWYEQYFGPGTRLTVT.

V is TRBV10-3 and J is TRBJ2-5; 11 bases line up with TRBD1. CDR3 length equals 17 residues. V lost 2 bases to trimming and J lost 3 bases; unmatched junction nucleotides: 8. From germline, CDR1 is ENHRY and CDR2 SYGVKD. Written as DNA, the CDR3 is TGTGCCATCAGTGAGACCACTAGGACAGGGGGCAAAGAGACCCAGTACTTC. Protein sequence: CAISETTRTGGKETQYF.

Worth noting for this clonotype: One base away lies a much larger clone, so this may be a sequencing read error. V gene TRBV4-1 combines with J gene TRBJ1-1, with D unresolved. CDR3 length equals 12 residues. Germline loops: CDR1 MGHRA, CDR2 YSYEKL. This CDR3 reads CTSSQVLFEAFF. In DNA form, the CDR3 reads TGCACCAGCAGCCAAGTTCTCTTTGAAGCTTTCTTT.

This sequence joins TRBV7-2 and TRBJ2-7; 10 nucleotides align to TRBD2. Losses at the gene ends were 4 bases for V and 4 bases for J; bases not matched to a gene: 4. Germline CDR1 reads SGHTA; CDR2 reads FQGNSA. This CDR3 is built from 14 residues. The CDR3 here is CASSSSGGRYEQYF. DNA of the CDR3: TGTGCCAGCAGCTCTAGCGGGGGCCGATACGAGCAGTACTTC.

This clonotype was detected many times. V usage is TRBV27 and J usage is TRBJ1-2, with 9 bases identical to TRBD1. With 4 bases clipped from V and 7 bases from J, the junction kept 4 bases outside the gene matches. CDR1 and CDR2 from the germline V gene are MNHEY and SMNVEV (reference sequence). This CDR3 contains 13 residues. The CDR3 here is CASSSDRGGGYTF. CDR3 nucleotide sequence: TGTGCCAGCAGTTCGGACAGGGGAGGTGGCTACACCTTC.

As to this clonotype: The final CDR3 position lacks the conserved phenylalanine or tryptophan, pointing to a likely read error. The genes are TRBV9 and TRBJ1-1; no clear D. The V end lost 4 bases, the J end lost 6 bases, and 10 bases lay between the germline ends. CDR3 length: 12 residues. CDR1 and CDR2 (germline): SGDLS, YYNGEE. The CDR3 nucleotides read TGTGCCAGCAGCTTAGGACCCTCTGAAGCTTTCTCT. It codes for CASSLGPSEAFS.

The chain combines TRBV20-1 with TRBJ2-3; D call uncertain. Germline V gene sequence: CDR1 DFQATT, CDR2 SNEGSKA (reference sequence). This CDR3 has 12 residues. V dropped 5 bases and J dropped 2 bases, with 8 bases sitting between them. The CDR3 protein is CSARINTDTQYF. In DNA, the CDR3 is TGCAGTGCTCGGATCAACACAGATACGCAGTATTTT.

V usage is TRBV7-6 and J usage is TRBJ2-7; 11 bases are a match to TRBD1. The J call may be wrong; the DNA end is better matched by TRBJ2-5. The CDR3 covers 15 residues. CDR1 and CDR2 (germline): SGHVS, FNYEAQ. CDR3 residues: CASSRRTGGAETQYF. The CDR3 DNA follows: TGTGCCAGCAGCCGAAGGACAGGGGGCGCGGAGACCCAGTACTTC.

This clonotype was found many times. The chain combines TRBV7-2 with TRBJ2-1; 9 bases map to TRBD2. V lost 1 base to trimming and J lost 8 bases; unmatched junction nucleotides: 9. Germline V lookup: CDR1 SGHTA, CDR2 FQGNSA. This CDR3 has 16 amino acids. CDR3 nucleotides: TGTGCCAGCAGCTTAGAGGTAGGACTAGCGTATTATGAGCAGTTCTTC. This translates into CASSLEVGLAYYEQFF.

The chain uses TRBV12-3 or TRBV12-4 and TRBJ1-1, with D tentatively TRBD1 (6 bases). The CDR3 covers 15 residues. Trimming stripped 5 bases from V and 3 bases from J, with 16 bases between. The CDR3 reads CASSILQGVDTEAFF. CDR3 in DNA: TGTGCCAGCAGTATCTTACAGGGAGTTGACACTGAAGCTTTCTTT.

This clonotype was seen ten or more times. Since a much larger clone is just one base distant, this may be a read error. The V gene is TRBV19, the J gene TRBJ2-3, with 9 bases matching TRBD2. Germline loops: CDR1 LNHDA, CDR2 SQIVND (reference sequence). With 4 bases clipped from V and 2 bases from J, the junction kept 10 bases outside the gene matches. CDR3 length: 17 amino acids. The CDR3 nucleotides read TGTGCCAGTAGTACAGGCACTAGCGGGTTATTCACAGATACGCAGTATTTT. Residues: CASSTGTSGLFTDTQYF.

As regards this clonotype: A junction boundary mismatches the germline segment, possibly from a read error. The V call is TRBV2, the J call TRBJ2-1; the match to TRBD2 covers 7 bases. There are 15 residues in the CDR3. In germline, CDR1 is SNHLY, CDR2 FYNNEI. The CDR3 nucleotides are TGTGCAAGCAGTGAAGGTCTAGCGGAAGGGAAAGAGCAGTTCTTC. Translating it yields CASSEGLAEGKEQFF.

This rearrangement joins TRBV20-1 to TRBJ2-7; D is perhaps TRBD1 (6 bases). Germline V gene lookup returns CDR1 DFQATT and CDR2 SNEGSKA (reference sequence). CDR3 length: 13 residues. V gave up 6 bases and J gave up 3 bases, with 15 bases separating them. CDR3 in DNA: TGCAGTGCCAACTACAGGGCGGGCTACGAGCAGTACTTC. Protein: CSANYRAGYEQYF.

This clonotype was found once. J is TRBJ2-7 and V is TRBV2; perhaps TRBD1 as D (6 bases). Trimming removed 9 bases at V and 1 base at J, with 13 bases between. The CDR3 has 13 amino acids. Germline V CDR1 and CDR2: SNHLY, FYNNEI. The CDR3 DNA sequence: TGTGCCAGGAGGGACACCATGTCCTACGAGCAGTACTTC. Protein product: CARRDTMSYEQYF. Full variable domain (remainder filled in from reference TRBV2 and TRBJ2-7): EPEVTQTPSHQVTQMGQEVILRCVPISNHLYFYWYRQILGQKVEFLVSFYNNEISEKSEIFDDQFSVERPDGSNFTLKIRSTKLEDSAMYFCARRDTMSYEQYFGPGTRLTVT.

This clonotype has a handful of counts. The chain recombines TRBV7-6 with TRBJ2-3, with 9 bases that match TRBD1. The CDR3 is 14 residues long. In germline, CDR1 is SGHVS, CDR2 FNYEAQ. Trimming removed 6 bases from V and 6 bases from J; junction bases left unmatched: 7. CDR3 loop: CASRGQGGVDTQYF. Here the CDR3 DNA reads TGTGCCAGCAGGGGACAGGGAGGTGTCGATACGCAGTATTTT.

J is TRBJ2-7 and V is TRBV4-2; D tentatively reads TRBD1 or TRBD2 (5 bases each). Germline V lookup: CDR1 LGHNA, CDR2 YNFKEQ. CDR3 length equals 14 residues. V dropped 2 bases and J dropped 6 bases, with 14 bases sitting between them. CDR3 in amino acids: CASSQSPGTCEQYF. The CDR3 nucleotides are TGTGCCAGCAGCCAAAGTCCAGGGACCTGCGAGCAGTACTTC.